The 4 T cell receptor beta chains reported below all come from one sample, sequenced in a study of low-dose radiotherapy and immunotherapy resistance in tumors. Primers used for first-strand cDNA, a TRAV- and TRBV-specific set, covered both alpha and beta chains. PCR amplification of the TCRs was performed with Phusion for 20 PCR cycles, and it relied on a constant-region primer together with a V-primer adapter. TCRdb called the reads again in MiXCR, with one record for every CDR3 protein. The repertoire consists of roughly 17,000 distinct CDR3 sequences, with around three quarters occurring once and the leading ten covering approximately 5.4%. The source of these receptors is a human donor with advanced metastatic prostate, ovarian, gallbladder or colorectal cancer (not recorded which). This table probably holds off-target reads from a library built for another chain.

This clonotype has just a few counts. The V call is TRBV9, the J call TRBJ2-5; TRBD2 might be the D (6 bases). The V gene's germline CDR1 is SGDLS and CDR2 YYNGEE. V lost 4 bases, J lost 1 base, and 11 bases lay in between. This CDR3 spans 14 amino acids. As DNA, the CDR3 is TGTGCCAGCAGCCTCCGGACTACCCAAGAGACCCAGTACTTC. Protein: CASSLRTTQETQYF.

The chain joins TRBV7-2 to TRBJ2-1; TRBD2 matches 7 bases. J gave up 4 bases and V 5 bases, and 14 bases lay outside the gene matches. The germline gives CDR1 SGHTA, CDR2 FQGNSA. The CDR3 length is 17 residues. CDR3 amino acids: CASSIQLSGVRYNEQFF. The CDR3 DNA follows: TGTGCCAGCAGCATACAACTAAGCGGGGTCAGGTACAATGAGCAGTTCTTC.

About this clonotype: A junction end diverges from the germline sequence, so it may reflect a read error. The rearrangement joins TRBV9 to TRBJ2-4; 11 nucleotides line up with TRBD2. CDR1 and CDR2 from the germline V gene are SGDLS and YYNGEE. This CDR3 region has 16 residues. The CDR3 DNA follows: TGTGCCAGTAGCGGGGGGGCCGAGGGAGCCAAAAACATTCAGTACTTC. Amino acids: CASSGGAEGAKNIQYF.

The V gene is TRBV14, the J gene TRBJ2-3, with D perhaps assigned TRBD1 or TRBD2 (5 bases each). CDR3 size: 15 residues. V lost 7 bases and J lost 1, with 15 bases in between. From germline, CDR1 is SGHDN and CDR2 FVKESK. Written as DNA, the CDR3 is TGTGCCAGCACTCCCACCCGGGGCCGCACAGATACGCAGTATTTT. This gives the protein CASTPTRGRTDTQYF.